One TCR beta chain is described in this entry. This entry belongs to a study of blood T cell repertoires in COVID-19. Across the whole study: Sites across the United States, Italy and Spain contributed samples from acute and convalescent COVID-19. PBMCs, B-cell-depleted T cells, or T cells were the source of the cDNA or gDNA that made up the material.

Per the authors' pipeline: Estimation of nucleated cell counts relied on the amplification of reference gene primers. Produced via immunoSEQ multiplex PCR; TCRdb's table is partial and in-frame only. The V and J calls and clone size were taken over from that table, and D and trimming were inferred from the DNA. The data show 95,000 to 150,000 clones, 71% seen once. This sequence was found in a human donor with acute or convalescent COVID-19. The donor label of this sample is uncertain. Material for sequencing was peripheral blood.

This CDR3 is CASSIEAGTGNTIYF. CDR3 bases: TGTGCCAGTAGTATAGAGGCAGGGACTGGAAACACCATATATTTT. J is TRBJ1-3 and V is TRBV19; weak D call: TRBD1 (5 bases). The germline V gene encodes CDR1 LNHDA and CDR2 SQIVND (reference sequence). Trimming took off 0 bases at V and 2 bases at J, with 8 bases between the two ends. The CDR3 loop spans 15 amino acids. The whole variable domain, filled in from reference TRBV19 and TRBJ1-3, reads DGGITQSPKYLFRKEGQNVTLSCEQNLNHDAMYWYRQDPGQGLRLIYYSQIVNDFQKGDIAEGYSVSREKKESFPLTVTSAQKNPTAFYLCASSIEAGTGNTIYFGEGSWLTVV.